Presented here are 7 T cell receptor beta chains from one specimen sequenced in a study of cytomegalovirus exposure and HLA in healthy donors. Primers for the PCR totalled 60 Vbeta and 13 Jbeta. Clones were sequenced by immunoSEQ multiplex PCR, and TCRdb holds only the in-frame ones, with some missing. Of around 63,000 clones in the sample, around 80% were seen once. What was sequenced was PBMCs. Every receptor here comes from a woman aged 25 to 39 in good health and CMV-seronegative.

This chain links TRBV5-4 with TRBJ2-5, with 8 bases that match TRBD1. V lost 4 bases to trimming and J lost 5 bases; unmatched junction nucleotides: 7. The germline gives CDR1 SGHNT, CDR2 YYREEE (reference sequence). The CDR3 covers 14 residues. In nucleotides, the CDR3 is TGTGCCAGCAGCGTGCAGGGGGCGGGGGAGACCCAGTACTTC. Its protein is CASSVQGAGETQYF.

The V and J genes are TRBV5-1 and TRBJ2-1, with 7 bases matching TRBD1. V gave up 3 bases and J gave up 3 bases; unmatched junction bases: 0. Germline V gives CDR1 SGHRS, CDR2 YFSETQ. The CDR3 length is 13 residues. The CDR3 DNA follows: TGCGCCAGCAGCTACAGGGGCTACAATGAGCAGTTCTTC. Translation gives CASSYRGYNEQFF.

The rearrangement uses TRBV27 and TRBJ1-2, with D maybe TRBD1 (5 bases). Germline V gene sequence: CDR1 MNHEY, CDR2 SMNVEV (reference sequence). The CDR3 is 14 amino acids. The V and J ends lost 5 bases and 4 bases respectively, with 14 bases between them. As DNA, the CDR3 is TGTGCCAGCAGTAACCCCGGGGGAGGCTATGGCTACACCTTC. This codes for CASSNPGGGYGYTF.

This clone turned up a few times. Other DNA sequences in the same sample also yield this CDR3. The rearrangement uses TRBV9 and TRBJ2-3; D is perhaps TRBD1 (5 bases). Germline CDR1 is SGDLS and CDR2 is YYNGEE. The CDR3 runs to 13 residues. Trimming left V 4 bases short and J 4 bases short, with 10 bases between. The CDR3 here is CASSPQVSDTQYF. The CDR3 DNA reads TGTGCCAGCAGCCCACAGGTTTCAGATACGCAGTATTTT.

This rearrangement joins TRBV6-1 to TRBJ2-7, with 7 bases matching TRBD2. Trimming at V came to 2 bases and at J to 4 bases, leaving 5 bases not matched to a gene. Germline assignment: CDR1 MNHNS and CDR2 SASEGT. CDR3 length: 14 amino acids. The DNA of the CDR3 is TGTGCCAGCAGTGAAACGCAGGGAGGGTACGAGCAGTACTTC. Encoded protein: CASSETQGGYEQYF.

The CDR3 bases are TGTGCCAGCAGCTGGGCGGACAGGGACGAGCAGTACTTC. Its translation: CASSWADRDEQYF. The gene calls are TRBV5-6 and TRBJ2-7; 8 bases are shared with TRBD1. V was clipped by 3 bases and J by 5 bases; unmatched bases: 4. The CDR3 runs to 13 residues. From germline, CDR1 is SGHDT and CDR2 YYEEEE.

This clone was observed a few times. V usage is TRBV10-3 and J usage is TRBJ1-1; D is unresolved. V dropped 5 bases and J dropped 1 base, with 8 bases sitting between them. CDR1 ENHRY and CDR2 SYGVKD come from the germline V gene. The CDR3 is 13 amino acids. CDR3 loop: CAISTTGNTEAFF. The CDR3 DNA reads as TGTGCCATCAGTACGACGGGGAACACTGAAGCTTTCTTT.